These T cell receptor beta chains were read from a single sample in a study of Tregs in tolerant kidney transplant recipients. Profiled with immunoSEQ multiplex PCR; TCRdb holds only in-frame clones, not every one. The sample consists of just under 20,000 clones, roughly 65% of them appearing once. These receptors' targets are unknown. The source material was Tregs from blood cultured with allogeneic cells. The receptors derive from a human donor in good health. CDR3s include the opening cysteine and the closing phenylalanine or tryptophan. The order of the fields is D gene, clone size, J gene, V gene, CDR3 protein, CDR3 DNA. A D gene is named only where the DNA matches it firmly. A clone size is listed for some rows: how often the clone was seen (once, few, many), or a class if it is expanded.

D gene: -; clone size: medium-sized; J gene: TRBJ2-7; V gene: TRBV5-4; CDR3 protein: CASSFNTGNSYEQYF; CDR3 DNA: TGTGCCAGCAGCTTTAATACAGGGAACTCCTACGAGCAGTACTTC
D gene: -; clone size: -; J gene: TRBJ2-7; V gene: TRBV11-2; CDR3 protein: CASSSRPSNPYEQYF; CDR3 DNA: TGTGCCAGCAGCTCCCGCCCTTCTAACCCCTACGAGCAGTACTTC
D gene: -; clone size: -; J gene: TRBJ2-2; V gene: TRBV6-6; CDR3 protein: CASSYLSRNTGELFF; CDR3 DNA: TGTGCCAGCAGTTACCTCTCAAGGAACACCGGGGAGCTGTTTTTT
D gene: -; clone size: -; J gene: TRBJ2-1; V gene: TRBV5-1; CDR3 protein: CASSLLRLYNEQFF; CDR3 DNA: TGCGCCAGCTCGTTACTGAGGCTATACAATGAGCAGTTCTTC
D gene: -; clone size: -; J gene: TRBJ1-2; V gene: TRBV4-1; CDR3 protein: CASSQGTGTNYGYTF; CDR3 DNA: TGCGCCAGCAGCCAAGGAACAGGGACTAACTATGGCTACACCTTC
D gene: -; clone size: -; J gene: TRBJ2-2; V gene: TRBV11-3; CDR3 protein: CASSLTGPVTGELFF; CDR3 DNA: TGTGCCAGCAGCTTAACAGGGCCCGTCACCGGGGAGCTGTTTTTT
D gene: TRBD1; clone size: -; J gene: TRBJ2-5; V gene: TRBV11-2; CDR3 protein: CASSTGQEDRETQYF; CDR3 DNA: TGTGCCAGCAGCACGGGACAGGAGGACCGGGAGACCCAGTACTTC
D gene: -; clone size: -; J gene: TRBJ2-4; V gene: TRBV9; CDR3 protein: CASSVGPIAKNIQYF; CDR3 DNA: TGTGCCAGCAGCGTAGGTCCTATAGCCAAAAACATTCAGTACTTC
D gene: -; clone size: -; J gene: TRBJ1-2; V gene: TRBV29-1; CDR3 protein: CSVELMTDRANYGYTF; CDR3 DNA: TGCAGCGTTGAATTAATGACGGACAGAGCTAACTATGGCTACACCTTC
D gene: -; clone size: -; J gene: TRBJ2-3; V gene: TRBV6-5; CDR3 protein: CASSYRRRFTDTQYF; CDR3 DNA: TGTGCCAGCAGTTACCGGCGCCGGTTCACAGATACGCAGTATTTT
D gene: -; clone size: -; J gene: TRBJ2-3; V gene: TRBV9; CDR3 protein: CASSSPKLGGDTQYF; CDR3 DNA: TGTGCCAGCAGCTCACCCAAACTTGGGGGAGATACGCAGTATTTT
D gene: TRBD1; clone size: few; J gene: TRBJ1-4; V gene: TRBV5-1; CDR3 protein: CASSLQGNEKLFF; CDR3 DNA: TGCGCCAGCAGCTTACAGGGGAACGAAAAACTGTTTTTT
D gene: TRBD2; clone size: few; J gene: TRBJ2-3; V gene: TRBV5-1; CDR3 protein: CASSFGREVSQRHF; CDR3 DNA: TGCGCCAGCAGCTTCGGGAGGGAGGTTTCCCAACGTCATTTT
D gene: -; clone size: -; J gene: TRBJ1-2; V gene: TRBV5-6; CDR3 protein: CASSLEMIWRGYTF; CDR3 DNA: TGTGCCAGCAGCTTGGAGATGATATGGCGTGGCTACACCTTC
D gene: TRBD1; clone size: -; J gene: TRBJ2-4; V gene: TRBV6-5; CDR3 protein: CASSYSRQGKNIQYF; CDR3 DNA: TGTGCCAGCAGTTACTCCAGACAGGGTAAAAACATTCAGTACTTC
D gene: -; clone size: -; J gene: TRBJ2-4; V gene: TRBV30; CDR3 protein: CAWSVGRGNIQYF; CDR3 DNA: TGTGCCTGGAGTGTGGGCAGGGGAAACATTCAGTACTTC
D gene: TRBD2; clone size: -; J gene: TRBJ2-3; V gene: TRBV18; CDR3 protein: CASSYGLERDTQYF; CDR3 DNA: TGTGCCAGCTCTTACGGACTAGAGAGAGATACGCAGTATTTT
D gene: -; clone size: -; J gene: TRBJ2-5; V gene: TRBV9; CDR3 protein: CASSVNQETQYF; CDR3 DNA: TGTGCCAGCAGCGTAAATCAAGAGACCCAGTACTTC
D gene: -; clone size: medium-sized; J gene: TRBJ1-2; V gene: TRBV30; CDR3 protein: CAWSPDTYYGYTF; CDR3 DNA: TGTGCCTGGAGCCCAGACACCTACTATGGCTACACCTTC
D gene: -; clone size: -; J gene: TRBJ1-4; V gene: TRBV15; CDR3 protein: CATSRDLRTVQSGKLFF; CDR3 DNA: TGTGCCACCAGCAGAGATCTTCGGACAGTACAGAGTGGAAAACTGTTTTTT
D gene: -; clone size: -; J gene: TRBJ1-6; V gene: TRBV7-1; CDR3 protein: CASSLGGNSPLHF; CDR3 DNA: TGTGCCAGCAGCTTAGGGGGTAATTCACCCCTCCACTTT
D gene: -; clone size: -; J gene: TRBJ2-3; V gene: TRBV5-1; CDR3 protein: CASTLVQRSTDTQYF; CDR3 DNA: TGCGCCAGCACCTTGGTACAGCGGAGCACAGATACGCAGTATTTT
D gene: TRBD2; clone size: medium-sized; J gene: TRBJ2-1; V gene: TRBV11-3; CDR3 protein: CASSARLAGKYNEQFF; CDR3 DNA: TGTGCCAGCAGCGCCCGACTAGCGGGGAAGTACAATGAGCAGTTCTTC
D gene: TRBD2; clone size: -; J gene: TRBJ2-2; V gene: TRBV19; CDR3 protein: CASSQLLSGGTGELFF; CDR3 DNA: TGTGCCAGTAGTCAACTCCTCTCGGGGGGCACCGGGGAGCTGTTTTTT
D gene: -; clone size: -; J gene: TRBJ1-5; V gene: TRBV19; CDR3 protein: CASSISTQGNQPQHF; CDR3 DNA: TGTGCCAGTAGTATAAGCACCCAGGGCAATCAGCCCCAGCATTTT
D gene: -; clone size: -; J gene: TRBJ2-7; V gene: TRBV10-1; CDR3 protein: CASSEGGVRAYEQYF; CDR3 DNA: TGCGCCAGCAGTGAAGGGGGGGTGAGGGCCTACGAGCAGTACTTC
D gene: -; clone size: -; J gene: TRBJ2-1; V gene: TRBV5-1; CDR3 protein: CASSPGGTGSYNEQFF; CDR3 DNA: TGCGCCAGCAGCCCGGGAGGGACAGGCTCCTACAATGAGCAGTTCTTC
D gene: -; clone size: -; J gene: TRBJ1-5; V gene: TRBV2; CDR3 protein: CASRVGGSSNQPQHF; CDR3 DNA: TGTGCCAGCCGGGTGGGGGGCTCGAGCAATCAGCCCCAGCATTTT
D gene: -; clone size: -; J gene: TRBJ2-7; V gene: TRBV18; CDR3 protein: CASSPGLGAASYEQYF; CDR3 DNA: TGTGCCAGCTCTCCGGGGTTGGGGGCGGCCTCCTACGAGCAGTACTTC
D gene: TRBD1; clone size: few; J gene: TRBJ1-1; V gene: TRBV7-8; CDR3 protein: CASTGGQGRKGTEAFF; CDR3 DNA: TGTGCCAGCACTGGGGGACAGGGGCGCAAGGGGACTGAAGCTTTCTTT
D gene: -; clone size: medium-sized; J gene: TRBJ1-4; V gene: TRBV18; CDR3 protein: CASSPREVATNEKLFF; CDR3 DNA: TGTGCCAGCTCGCCGCGAGAGGTTGCAACTAATGAAAAACTGTTTTTT